This entry features one TCR beta chain sequence. Its antigen is still unknown. The sample originates from a study of shared clonotypes between healthy human individuals. Study-wide results and caveats: Sharing across four donors was highest in naive CD4 (roughly 5%) and lowest in memory CD8 (0.4%).

It was at deep level that the assay was run. For sorted subsets, 150 to 200 ng DNA per replicate equaled 30,000 or so T cell genomes. Clones were read by immunoSEQ multiplex PCR, and TCRdb kept only the in-frame ones, dropping some. The data show over 850,000 clones, approximately 78% seen once. The specimen was memory CD4+ T cells from PBMCs. Subset described: CD45RA-negative fraction. The clonotype comes from a man aged 18 to 30 in good health. Some clones in this sample may be carry-over from other donors' samples.

Here the CDR3 DNA reads TGTGCCAGTAGTAATCCGGAGACAGTCCAGCCCCAGCATTTT. This sequence encodes CASSNPETVQPQHF. The chain couples TRBV19 to TRBJ1-5, with a weak D call TRBD1 (5 bases). V dropped 4 bases and J dropped 7 bases, with 14 bases sitting between them. The germline CDR1 and CDR2 sequences are LNHDA and SQIVND (reference sequence). This CDR3 has 14 amino acids.